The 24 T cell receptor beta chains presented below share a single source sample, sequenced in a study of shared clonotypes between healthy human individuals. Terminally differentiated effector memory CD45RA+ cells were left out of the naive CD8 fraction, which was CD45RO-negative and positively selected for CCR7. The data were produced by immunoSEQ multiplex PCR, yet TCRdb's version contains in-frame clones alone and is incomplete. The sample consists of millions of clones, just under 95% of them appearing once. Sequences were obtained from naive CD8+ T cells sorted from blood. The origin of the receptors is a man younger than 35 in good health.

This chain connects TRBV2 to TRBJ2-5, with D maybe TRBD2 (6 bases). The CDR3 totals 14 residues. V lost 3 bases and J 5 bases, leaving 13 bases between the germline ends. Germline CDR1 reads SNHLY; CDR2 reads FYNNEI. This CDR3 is CASSEQGGGETQYF. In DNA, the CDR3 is TGTGCCAGCAGTGAGCAGGGTGGAGGGGAGACCCAGTACTTC.

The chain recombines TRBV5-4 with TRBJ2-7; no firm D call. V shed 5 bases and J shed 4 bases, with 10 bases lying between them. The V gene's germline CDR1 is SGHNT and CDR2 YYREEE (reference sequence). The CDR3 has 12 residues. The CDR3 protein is CASRKDGYEQYF. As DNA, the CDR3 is TGTGCCAGCAGAAAAGACGGATACGAGCAGTACTTC.

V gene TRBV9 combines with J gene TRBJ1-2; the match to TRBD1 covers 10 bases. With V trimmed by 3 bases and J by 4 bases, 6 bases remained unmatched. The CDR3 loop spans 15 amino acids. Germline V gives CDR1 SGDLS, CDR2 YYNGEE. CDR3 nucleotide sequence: TGTGCCAGCAGCGCCTCCGGGACAGGGGTCTATGGCTACACCTTC. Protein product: CASSASGTGVYGYTF.

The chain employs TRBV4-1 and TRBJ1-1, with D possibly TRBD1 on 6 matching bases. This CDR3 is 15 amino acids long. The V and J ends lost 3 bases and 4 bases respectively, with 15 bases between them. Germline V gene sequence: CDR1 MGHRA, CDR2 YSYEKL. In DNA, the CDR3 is TGCGCCAGCAGCCAGGAAATACAGGGTGCCACTGAAGCTTTCTTT. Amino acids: CASSQEIQGATEAFF.

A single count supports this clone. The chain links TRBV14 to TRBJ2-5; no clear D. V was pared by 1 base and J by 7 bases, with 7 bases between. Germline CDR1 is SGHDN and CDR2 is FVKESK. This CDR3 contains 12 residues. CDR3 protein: CASSQARWTQYF. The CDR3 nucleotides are TGTGCCAGCAGCCAAGCACGGTGGACCCAGTACTTC. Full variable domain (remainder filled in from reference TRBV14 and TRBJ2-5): EAGVTQFPSHSVIEKGQTVTLRCDPISGHDNLYWYRRVMGKEIKFLLHFVKESKQDESGMPNNRFLAERTGGTYSTLKVQPAELEDSGVYFCASSQARWTQYFGPGTRLLVL.

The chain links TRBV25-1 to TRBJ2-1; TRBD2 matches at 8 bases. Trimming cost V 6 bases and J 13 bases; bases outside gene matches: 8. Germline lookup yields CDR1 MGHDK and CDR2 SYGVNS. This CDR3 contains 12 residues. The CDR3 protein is CASSPTSGRQFF. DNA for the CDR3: TGTGCCAGCAGCCCCACTAGCGGCCGCCAGTTCTTC.

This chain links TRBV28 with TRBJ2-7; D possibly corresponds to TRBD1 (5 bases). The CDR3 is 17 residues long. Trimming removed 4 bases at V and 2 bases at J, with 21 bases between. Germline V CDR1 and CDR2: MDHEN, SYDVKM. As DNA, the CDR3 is TGTGCCAGCAGTTCCCCAGAATTGACAGCTAAAACCTACGAGCAGTACTTC. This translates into CASSSPELTAKTYEQYF.

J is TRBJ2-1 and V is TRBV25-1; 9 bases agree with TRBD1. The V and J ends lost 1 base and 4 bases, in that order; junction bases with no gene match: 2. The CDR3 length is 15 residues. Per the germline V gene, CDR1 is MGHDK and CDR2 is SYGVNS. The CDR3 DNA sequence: TGTGCCAGCAGTGAATTTGGACAGGGGTACAATGAGCAGTTCTTC. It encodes CASSEFGQGYNEQFF.

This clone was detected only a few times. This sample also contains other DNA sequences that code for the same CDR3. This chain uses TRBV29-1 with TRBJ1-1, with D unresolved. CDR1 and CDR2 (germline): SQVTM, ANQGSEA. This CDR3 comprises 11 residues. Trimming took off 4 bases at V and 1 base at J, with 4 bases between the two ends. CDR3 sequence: CSVGENTEAFF. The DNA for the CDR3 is TGCAGCGTTGGGGAGAACACTGAAGCTTTCTTT.

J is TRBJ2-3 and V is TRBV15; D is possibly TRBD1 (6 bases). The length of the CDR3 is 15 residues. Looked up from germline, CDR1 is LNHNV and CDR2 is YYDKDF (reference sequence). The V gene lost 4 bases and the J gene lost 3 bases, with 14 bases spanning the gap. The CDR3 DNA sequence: TGTGCCACCAGCACCATATGGGGGCGTACAGATACGCAGTATTTT. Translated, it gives CATSTIWGRTDTQYF.

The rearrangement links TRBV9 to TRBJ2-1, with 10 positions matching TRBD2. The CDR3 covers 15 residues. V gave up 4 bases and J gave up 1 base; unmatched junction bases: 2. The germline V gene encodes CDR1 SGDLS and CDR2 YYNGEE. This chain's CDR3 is CASSFSGRSYNEQFF. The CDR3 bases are TGTGCCAGCAGCTTTAGCGGGAGGTCCTACAATGAGCAGTTCTTC.

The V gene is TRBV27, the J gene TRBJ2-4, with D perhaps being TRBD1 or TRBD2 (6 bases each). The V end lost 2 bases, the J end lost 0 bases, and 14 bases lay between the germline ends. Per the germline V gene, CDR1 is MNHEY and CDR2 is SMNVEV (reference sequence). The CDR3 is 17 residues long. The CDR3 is CASSLIRGGLAKNIQYF. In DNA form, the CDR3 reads TGTGCCAGCAGTTTAATCAGGGGAGGCTTAGCCAAAAACATTCAGTACTTC.

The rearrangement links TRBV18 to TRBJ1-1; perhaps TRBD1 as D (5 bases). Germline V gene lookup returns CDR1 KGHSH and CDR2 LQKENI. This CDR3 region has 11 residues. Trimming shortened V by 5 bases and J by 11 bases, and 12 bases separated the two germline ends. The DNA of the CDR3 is TGTGCCAGCTCAAGTTCTAGGGACGCTTTCTTT. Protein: CASSSSRDAFF.

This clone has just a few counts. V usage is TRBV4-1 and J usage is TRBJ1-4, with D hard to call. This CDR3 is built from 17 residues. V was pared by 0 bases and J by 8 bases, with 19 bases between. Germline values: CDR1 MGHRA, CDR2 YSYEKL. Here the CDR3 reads CASSQDWSDGELEKLFF. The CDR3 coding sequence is TGCGCCAGCAGCCAAGATTGGTCAGACGGAGAATTGGAAAAACTGTTTTTT.

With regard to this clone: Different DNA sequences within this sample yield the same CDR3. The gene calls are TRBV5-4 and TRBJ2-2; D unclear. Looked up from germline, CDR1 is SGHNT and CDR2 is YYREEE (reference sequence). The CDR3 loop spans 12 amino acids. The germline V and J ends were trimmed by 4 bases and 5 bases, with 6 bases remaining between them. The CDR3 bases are TGTGCCAGCAGCCCCCCGACCGGGGAGCTGTTTTTT. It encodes CASSPPTGELFF.

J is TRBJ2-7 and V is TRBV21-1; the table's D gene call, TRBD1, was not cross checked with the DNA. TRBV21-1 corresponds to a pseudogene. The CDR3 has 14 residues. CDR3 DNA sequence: TGTGCCAGCAGCAACCGACAGGAATCCTACGAGCAGTACTTC. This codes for CASSNRQESYEQYF.

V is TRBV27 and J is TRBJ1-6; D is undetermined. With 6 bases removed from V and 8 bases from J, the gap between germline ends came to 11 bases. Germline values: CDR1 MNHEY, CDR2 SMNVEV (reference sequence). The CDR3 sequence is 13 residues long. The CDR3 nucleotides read TGTGCCAGCAGCACAACCACAGATTCACCCCTCCACTTT. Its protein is CASSTTTDSPLHF.

The CDR3 protein is CATSRELASSYEQYF. In nucleotides, the CDR3 is TGTGCCACCAGCAGAGAACTAGCGTCTTCCTACGAGCAGTACTTC. This rearrangement joins TRBV15 to TRBJ2-7, with TRBD2 identical over 7 bases. Germline CDR1 is LNHNV and CDR2 is YYDKDF (reference sequence). J was trimmed by 1 base and V by 0 bases; bases with no gene match: 3. The CDR3 loop spans 15 amino acids.

The CDR3 nucleotides read TGTGCCAGCAGGAAGCAAGGGCCCTCCTACGAGCAGTACTTC. The encoded protein is CASRKQGPSYEQYF. This chain links TRBV27 with TRBJ2-7, with no clear D. There are 14 residues in the CDR3. Trimming removed 6 bases from V and 0 bases from J, with 12 bases in between. Germline V lookup: CDR1 MNHEY, CDR2 SMNVEV (reference sequence).

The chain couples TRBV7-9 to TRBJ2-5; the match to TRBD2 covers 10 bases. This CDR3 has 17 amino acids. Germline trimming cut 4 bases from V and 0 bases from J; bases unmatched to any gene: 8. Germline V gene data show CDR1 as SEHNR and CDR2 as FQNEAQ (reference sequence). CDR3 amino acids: CASSSSSGGEYQETQYF. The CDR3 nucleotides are TGTGCCAGCAGCTCTTCTAGCGGGGGCGAATACCAAGAGACCCAGTACTTC.

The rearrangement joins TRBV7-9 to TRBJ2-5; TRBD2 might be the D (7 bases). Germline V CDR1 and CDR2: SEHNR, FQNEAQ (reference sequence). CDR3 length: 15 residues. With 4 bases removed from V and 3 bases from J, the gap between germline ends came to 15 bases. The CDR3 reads CASSSGGHTKETQYF. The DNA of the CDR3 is TGTGCCAGCAGCTCGGGGGGACATACTAAAGAGACCCAGTACTTC.

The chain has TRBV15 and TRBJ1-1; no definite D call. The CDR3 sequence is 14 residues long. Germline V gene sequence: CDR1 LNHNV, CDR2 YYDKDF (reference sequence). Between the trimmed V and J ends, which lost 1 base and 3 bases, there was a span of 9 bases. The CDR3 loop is CATSRGLGYTEAFF. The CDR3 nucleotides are TGTGCCACCAGCAGAGGGCTGGGGTACACTGAAGCTTTCTTT.

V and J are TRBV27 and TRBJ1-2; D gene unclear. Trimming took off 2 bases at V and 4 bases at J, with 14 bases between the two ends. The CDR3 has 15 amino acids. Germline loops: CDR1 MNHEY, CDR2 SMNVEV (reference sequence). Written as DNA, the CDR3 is TGTGCCAGCAGTTTAGACGACTCCCATTCCTATGGCTACACCTTC. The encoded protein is CASSLDDSHSYGYTF.

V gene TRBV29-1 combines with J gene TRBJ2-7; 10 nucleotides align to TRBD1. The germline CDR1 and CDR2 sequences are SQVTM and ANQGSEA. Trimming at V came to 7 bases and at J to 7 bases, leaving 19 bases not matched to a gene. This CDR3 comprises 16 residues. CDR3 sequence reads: CSASFSRDRGYGEQYF. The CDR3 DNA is TGCAGCGCCTCTTTCTCACGGGACAGGGGATATGGGGAGCAGTACTTC.